This T cell receptor (beta chain) comes out of a study of Graves' ophthalmopathy and Graves' hyperthyroidism. RNA transcripts served as template for amplifying TCR beta CDR3 sequences. Second-round multiplex PCR came after first-round RT-PCR with HTBI primers. TCRdb re-called the multiplex PCR reads with MiXCR, one entry per CDR3 protein. Here the sample spans under 800,000 distinct CDR3 sequences, about a fifth being singletons. Study outcomes and limitations: In blood, most expanded thyroid clonotypes above 0.001 frequency were also detected.

Only one count was recorded for this clonotype. What it recognizes is unknown. This CDR3 has 15 residues. Germline lookup yields CDR1 LNHDA and CDR2 SQIVND (reference sequence). V was pared by 9 bases and J by 1 base, with 18 bases between. The chain joins TRBV19 to TRBJ1-1; no reliable D call. The TCR sequence derives from a woman aged 18 to 35 with stable Graves' hyperthyroidism. Some clones in this sample may be carry-over from other donors' samples. Material: peripheral blood. Here the CDR3 DNA reads TGTGCCAGCTCCTTCCTGAGCCCAGGGAACACTGAAGCTTTCTTT. Translated: CASSFLSPGNTEAFF.